This is a list of T cell receptor beta chains from one sample in a study of blood T cell repertoires in COVID-19. Assay: immunoSEQ multiplex PCR; the TCRdb copy retains only in-frame clones and omits some. This table has some 97,000 clones, 90% to 95% appearing once. Sequenced material: peripheral blood. All receptors derive from a man in his forties or fifties with active COVID-19. The CDR3 runs from the conserved cysteine through the conserved F or W. Each record gives: CDR3 protein, J gene, V gene.

CASKPRRGQQETQYF,TRBJ2-5,TRBV7-2
CASSTGQRPSQETQYF,TRBJ2-5,TRBV5-1
CASSLDPTGAGGYTF,TRBJ1-2,TRBV5-1
CSVAPLAGRTGELFF,TRBJ2-2,TRBV29-1
CACSLGGSWKAFF,TRBJ1-1,TRBV30
CASRAQAGGHFEQFF,TRBJ2-1,TRBV2
CASSLGLLETQYF,TRBJ2-5,TRBV7-8
CATSRDQISGNTIYF,TRBJ1-3,TRBV15
CASTSLRAFF,TRBJ1-1,TRBV6-5
CASSLNGLLQETQYF,TRBJ2-5,TRBV7-3
CASSLTGTIQETQYF,TRBJ2-5,TRBV7-9
CASSPRQATVEQFF,TRBJ2-1,TRBV2
CASSDTGTANTEAFF,TRBJ1-1,TRBV25-1
CASSQGTVNSPLHF,TRBJ1-6,TRBV5-1
CASSGQYEQFF,TRBJ2-1,TRBV2
CAISESGGSLAKNIQYF,TRBJ2-4,TRBV10-3
CASSYSNRANTEAFF,TRBJ1-1,TRBV6-5
CASSEGGSSFGGYTF,TRBJ1-2,TRBV25-1
CASTTGGQGNGYTF,TRBJ1-2,TRBV6-5
CASRKAGDRVPSGANVLTF,TRBJ2-6,TRBV5-1
CASSRGITYEQYF,TRBJ2-7,TRBV12-3/TRBV12-4
CASKRETEAFF,TRBJ1-1,TRBV19
CASSPPASGDYNEQFF,TRBJ2-1,TRBV18
CASSLGQGYGYTF,TRBJ1-2,TRBV11-2
CASSQGGRVTGELFF,TRBJ2-2,TRBV14
CASGRTHNEQFF,TRBJ2-1,TRBV27
CASSLARGVADTQYF,TRBJ2-3,TRBV5-6
CASSLGSQVETQYF,TRBJ2-5,TRBV5-1
CASSSTGIGYTF,TRBJ1-2,TRBV25-1
CASSYRPGGGGTEAFF,TRBJ1-1,TRBV6-2/TRBV6-3
CSVEGTIAAHEQFF,TRBJ2-1,TRBV29-1
CASSLFAPGGGGSSYEQYF,TRBJ2-7,TRBV5-1
CASVSPGDLSSGNTIYF,TRBJ1-3,TRBV7-9
CATSLGRGITDTQYF,TRBJ2-3,TRBV15
CASSLGQIVNTEAFF,TRBJ1-1,TRBV7-2
CASSERERRGHQPQHF,TRBJ1-5,TRBV6-1
CASSIGSGQVSSYEQYF,TRBJ2-7,TRBV19
CASSQEAYEQYF,TRBJ2-7,TRBV2
CASSPGQSTDTQYF,TRBJ2-3,TRBV5-1
CASSLSVGRGVETQYF,TRBJ2-5,TRBV13
CASGWASGNYNEQFF,TRBJ2-1,TRBV12-5
CASSLGAGSGSGYTF,TRBJ1-2,TRBV11-3
CASSQDWRAEAFF,TRBJ1-1,TRBV14
CASSVYRGTGELFF,TRBJ2-2,TRBV5-4
CASSPNFGGDGALHF,TRBJ1-6,TRBV7-9
CASSLKGNTIYF,TRBJ1-3,TRBV7-9
CASSFAGTSGRTTQYF,TRBJ2-5,TRBV19
CAIRPMGREAFF,TRBJ1-1,TRBV10-3
CSVVGWAEEAFF,TRBJ1-1,TRBV29-1
CASSDKISYEQYF,TRBJ2-7,TRBV11-2
CASRKISGGDNEQFF,TRBJ2-1,TRBV27
CASSLQVANVLTF,TRBJ2-6,TRBV14
CSATGEGGYTF,TRBJ1-2,TRBV20-1